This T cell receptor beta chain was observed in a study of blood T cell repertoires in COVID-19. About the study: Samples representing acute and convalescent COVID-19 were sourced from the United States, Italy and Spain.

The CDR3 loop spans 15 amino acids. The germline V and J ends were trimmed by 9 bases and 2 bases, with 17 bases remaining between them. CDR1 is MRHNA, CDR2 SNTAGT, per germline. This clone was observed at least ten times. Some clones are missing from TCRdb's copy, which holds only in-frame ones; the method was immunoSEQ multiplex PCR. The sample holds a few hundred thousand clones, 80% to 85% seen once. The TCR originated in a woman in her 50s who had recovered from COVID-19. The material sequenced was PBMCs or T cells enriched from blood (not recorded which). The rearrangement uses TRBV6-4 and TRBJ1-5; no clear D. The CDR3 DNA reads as TGTGCCAGTCCAACGGGAAGCTGCTGCAATCAGCCCCAGCATTTT. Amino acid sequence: CASPTGSCCNQPQHF.